This TCR beta chain derives from a study of identical twins. Template switching introduced a universal primer site, and the cDNA bore unique molecular identifiers. TCRdb re-called the 5' RACE reads with MiXCR, one entry per CDR3 protein. The table includes 350,000 to 400,000 distinct CDR3 sequences, around 9.7% detected once. This clonotype was counted ten times or more. This TCR was sampled from a woman aged 45-59 years in good health. Sequencing used naive T cells sorted from blood.

The CDR3 region has the DNA TGTGCCAGCTCACCATTTACGTATGGCTACACCTTC. This sequence encodes CASSPFTYGYTF. The V gene is TRBV18, the J gene TRBJ1-2; D is unresolved. Per the germline V gene, CDR1 is KGHSH and CDR2 is LQKENI. V dropped 2 bases and J dropped 5 bases, with 6 bases sitting between them. The CDR3 is made up of 12 amino acids.